This T cell receptor (beta chain) stems from a study of beta chain features in type 1 diabetes. Turning to the study itself: Across every sample, 85 million to 120 million sorted cells were examined in total. Findings and limits, study-wide: Naive, central memory and Treg TCRB repertoires seemed to resemble each other more closely in patients than they did in healthy donors.

Sorting produced populations that all topped 95% purity. CDR3 size: 13 residues. V was clipped by 2 bases and J by 6 bases, with 9 bases between them. Germline CDR1 is SGHDT and CDR2 is YYEEEE. In the case of this clone: Its cognate antigen is unknown.

Isolated RNA was reverse transcribed in full, so expressed TCRB transcripts were sequenced. TCRdb keeps only in-frame clones here, not all; method: immunoSEQ multiplex PCR. This table has under 300,000 clones, 25% to 30% appearing once. The sequenced sample consisted of central memory CD4+ T cells from blood. J is TRBJ2-1 and V is TRBV5-6; D uncertain. The TCR sequence derives from a man in his thirties or forties in good health. CDR3 coding DNA: TGTGCCAGCAGCTTTACGGCGTCCAATGAGCAGTTCTTC. Protein sequence: CASSFTASNEQFF.